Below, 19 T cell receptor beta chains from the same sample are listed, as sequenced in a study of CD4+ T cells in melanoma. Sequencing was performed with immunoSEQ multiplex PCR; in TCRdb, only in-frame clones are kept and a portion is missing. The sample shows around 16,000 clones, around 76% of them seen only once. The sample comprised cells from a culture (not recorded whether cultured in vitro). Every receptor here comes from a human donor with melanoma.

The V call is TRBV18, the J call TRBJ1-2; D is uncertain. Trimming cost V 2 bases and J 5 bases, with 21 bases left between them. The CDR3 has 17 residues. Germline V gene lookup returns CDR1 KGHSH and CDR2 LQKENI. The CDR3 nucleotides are TGTGCCAGCTCACCATCGGCGGCAGTAGGAGCCGCATATGGCTACACCTTC. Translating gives CASSPSAAVGAAYGYTF.

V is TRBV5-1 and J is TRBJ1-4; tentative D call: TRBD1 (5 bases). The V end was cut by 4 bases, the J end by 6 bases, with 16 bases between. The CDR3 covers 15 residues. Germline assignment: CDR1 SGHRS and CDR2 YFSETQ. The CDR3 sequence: CASSVGGILYEKLFF. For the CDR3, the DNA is TGCGCCAGCAGCGTGGGGGGTATTCTTTATGAAAAACTGTTTTTT.

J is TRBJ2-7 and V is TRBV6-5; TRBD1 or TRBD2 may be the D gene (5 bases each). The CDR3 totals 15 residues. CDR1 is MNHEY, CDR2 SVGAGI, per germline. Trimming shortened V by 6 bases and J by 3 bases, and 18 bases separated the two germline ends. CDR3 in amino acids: CASRPRLLGVYEQYF. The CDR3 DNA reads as TGTGCCAGCAGACCCCGACTTTTGGGGGTCTACGAGCAGTACTTC.

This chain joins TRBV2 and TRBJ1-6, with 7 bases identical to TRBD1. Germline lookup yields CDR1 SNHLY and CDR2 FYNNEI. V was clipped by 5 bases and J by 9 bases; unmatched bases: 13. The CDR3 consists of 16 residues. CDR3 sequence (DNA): TGTGCCAGCAGTAGTTTACAGGGGAGGAGTGGTTCACCCCTCCACTTT. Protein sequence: CASSSLQGRSGSPLHF.

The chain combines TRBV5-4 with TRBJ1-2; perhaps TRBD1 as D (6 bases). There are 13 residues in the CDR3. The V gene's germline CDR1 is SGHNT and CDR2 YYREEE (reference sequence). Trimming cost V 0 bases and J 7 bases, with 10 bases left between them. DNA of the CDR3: TGTGCCAGCAGCTTGGACAGGGAATTTGGCTACACCTTC. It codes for CASSLDREFGYTF.

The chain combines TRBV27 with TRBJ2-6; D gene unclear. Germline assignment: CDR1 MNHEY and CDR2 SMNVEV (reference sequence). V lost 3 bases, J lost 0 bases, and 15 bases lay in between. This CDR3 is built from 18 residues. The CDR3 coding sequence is TGTGCCAGCAGTTTGAGTGCAGGCCCCCTCTCTGGGGCCAACGTCCTGACTTTC. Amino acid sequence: CASSLSAGPLSGANVLTF. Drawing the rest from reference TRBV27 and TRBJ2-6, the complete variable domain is EAQVTQNPRYLITVTGKKLTVTCSQNMNHEYMSWYRQDPGLGLRQIYYSMNVEVTDKGDVPEGYKVSRKEKRNFPLILESPSPNQTSLYFCASSLSAGPLSGANVLTFGAGSRLTVL.

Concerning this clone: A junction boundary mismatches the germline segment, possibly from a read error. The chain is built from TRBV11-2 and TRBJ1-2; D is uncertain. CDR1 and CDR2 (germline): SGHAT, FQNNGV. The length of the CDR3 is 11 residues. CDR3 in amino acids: CGSSPGSGYTF. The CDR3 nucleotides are TGCGGTAGTAGTCCGGGATCTGGCTACACCTTC.

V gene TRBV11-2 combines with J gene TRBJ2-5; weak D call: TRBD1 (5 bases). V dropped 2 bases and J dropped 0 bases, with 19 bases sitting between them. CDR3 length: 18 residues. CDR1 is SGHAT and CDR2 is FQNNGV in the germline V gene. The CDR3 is CASSLRGSFPRYQETQYF. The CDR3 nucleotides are TGTGCCAGCAGCTTAAGGGGTTCTTTCCCTCGGTACCAAGAGACCCAGTACTTC.

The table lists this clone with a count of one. CDR3 residues: CASSPDGSYNEQFF. In DNA form, the CDR3 reads TGTGCCAGCAGCCCCGACGGCTCCTACAATGAGCAGTTCTTC. V is TRBV4-2 and J is TRBJ2-1; D not certain. V lost 4 bases and J 0 bases, leaving 7 bases between the germline ends. Per the germline V gene, CDR1 is LGHNA and CDR2 is YNFKEQ. The length of the CDR3 is 14 residues.

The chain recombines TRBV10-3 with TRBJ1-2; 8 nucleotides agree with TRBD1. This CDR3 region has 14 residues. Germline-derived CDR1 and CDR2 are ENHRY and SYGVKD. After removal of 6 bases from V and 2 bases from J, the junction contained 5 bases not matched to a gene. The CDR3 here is CAIRATGVNYGYTF. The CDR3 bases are TGTGCCATCAGGGCGACAGGGGTCAACTATGGCTACACCTTC.

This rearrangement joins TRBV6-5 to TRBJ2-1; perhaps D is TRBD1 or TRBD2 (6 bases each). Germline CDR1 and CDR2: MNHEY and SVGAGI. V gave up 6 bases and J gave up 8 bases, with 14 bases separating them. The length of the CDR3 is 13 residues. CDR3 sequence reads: CASSRTGADEQFF. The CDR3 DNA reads TGTGCCAGCAGCCGTACGGGGGCGGATGAGCAGTTCTTC.

The CDR3 bases are TGTGCCAGCAGCTTAGCGCGAAGGGATACGCAGTATTTT. This sequence encodes CASSLARRDTQYF. The chain joins TRBV7-6 to TRBJ2-3; D gene unclear. Germline loops: CDR1 SGHVS, CDR2 FNYEAQ. The CDR3 loop spans 13 amino acids. The germline V and J ends were trimmed by 0 bases and 6 bases, with 7 bases remaining between them.

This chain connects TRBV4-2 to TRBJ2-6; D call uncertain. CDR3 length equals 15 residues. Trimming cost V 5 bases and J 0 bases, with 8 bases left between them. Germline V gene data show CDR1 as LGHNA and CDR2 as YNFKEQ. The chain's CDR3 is CASSIRSSGANVLTF. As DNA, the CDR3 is TGTGCCAGCAGCATCAGGAGCTCTGGGGCCAACGTCCTGACTTTC.

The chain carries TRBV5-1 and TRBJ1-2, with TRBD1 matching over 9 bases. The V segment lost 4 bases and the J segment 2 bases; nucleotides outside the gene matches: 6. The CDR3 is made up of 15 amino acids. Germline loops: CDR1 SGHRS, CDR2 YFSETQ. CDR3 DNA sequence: TGCGCCAGCAGCACGGGACAGGGTTCAAACTATGGCTACACCTTC. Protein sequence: CASSTGQGSNYGYTF.

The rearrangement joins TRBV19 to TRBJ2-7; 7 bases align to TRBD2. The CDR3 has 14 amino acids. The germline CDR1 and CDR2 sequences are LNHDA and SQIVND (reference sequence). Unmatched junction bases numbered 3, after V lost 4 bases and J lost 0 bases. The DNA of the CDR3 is TGTGCCAGTAGTACCATAGCGGGCTCCTACGAGCAGTACTTC. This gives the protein CASSTIAGSYEQYF.

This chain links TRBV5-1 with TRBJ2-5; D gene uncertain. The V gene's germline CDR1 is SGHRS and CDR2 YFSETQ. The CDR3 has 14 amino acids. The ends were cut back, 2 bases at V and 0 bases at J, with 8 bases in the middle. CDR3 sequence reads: CASSFSRDQETQYF. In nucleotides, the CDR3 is TGCGCCAGCAGCTTTAGCCGAGACCAAGAGACCCAGTACTTC.

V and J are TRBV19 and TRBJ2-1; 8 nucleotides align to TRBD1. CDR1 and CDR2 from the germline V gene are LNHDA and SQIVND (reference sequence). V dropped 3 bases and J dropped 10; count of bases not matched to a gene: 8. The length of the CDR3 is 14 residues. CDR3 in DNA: TGTGCCAGTAGTATGGCCTCGACAGGGGTCGAGCAGTTCTTC. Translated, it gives CASSMASTGVEQFF.

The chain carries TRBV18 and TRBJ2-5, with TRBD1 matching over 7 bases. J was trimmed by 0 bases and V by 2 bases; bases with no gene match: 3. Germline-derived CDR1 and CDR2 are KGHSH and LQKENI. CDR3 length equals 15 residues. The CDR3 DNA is TGTGCCAGCTCACCAACCAGGGGGTACCAAGAGACCCAGTACTTC. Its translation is CASSPTRGYQETQYF. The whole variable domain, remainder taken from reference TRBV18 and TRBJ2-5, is NAGVMQNPRHLVRRRGQEARLRCSPMKGHSHVYWYRQLPEEGLKFMVYLQKENIIDESGMPKERFSAEFPKEGPSILRIQQVVRGDSAAYFCASSPTRGYQETQYFGPGTRLLVL.

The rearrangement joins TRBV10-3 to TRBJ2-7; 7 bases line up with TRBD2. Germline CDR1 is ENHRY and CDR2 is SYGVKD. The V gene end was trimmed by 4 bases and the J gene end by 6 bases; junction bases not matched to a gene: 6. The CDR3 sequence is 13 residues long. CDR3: CAISGTSISEQYF. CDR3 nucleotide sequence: TGTGCCATCAGTGGGACTAGTATAAGCGAGCAGTACTTC.